One sample yielded the 3 T cell receptor beta chains listed below, sequenced in a study of early T cells in non-severe SARS-CoV-2 infection. MiXCR, run by TCRdb on the 5' RACE reads, gives a single entry per CDR3 protein. The table lists more than 85,000 distinct CDR3 sequences, over 15% of them singletons. The sequencing used whole blood, collected at baseline. The receptors derive from an adult who was a healthcare worker with PCR-confirmed SARS-CoV-2 infection or an uninfected control (not recorded which).

This clonotype was seen more than once but under ten times. The rearrangement joins TRBV6-5 to TRBJ1-2; D call uncertain. V dropped 0 bases and J dropped 4 bases, with 6 bases sitting between them. Germline V gene data show CDR1 as MNHEY and CDR2 as SVGAGI. This CDR3 spans 13 amino acids. The CDR3 protein is CASSYSIVYGYTF. Here the CDR3 DNA reads TGTGCCAGCAGTTACTCAATAGTCTATGGCTACACCTTC.

The chain couples TRBV28 to TRBJ2-7, with 10 bases aligning to TRBD2. The germline CDR1 and CDR2 sequences are MDHEN and SYDVKM. The V gene end was trimmed by 8 bases and the J gene end by 4 bases; junction bases not matched to a gene: 8. This CDR3 is built from 14 residues. The DNA for the CDR3 is TGTGCCAGCGGGCCTAGCGGGAGTAATTACGAGCAGTACTTC. This translates into CASGPSGSNYEQYF.

The chain recombines TRBV3-1 with TRBJ1-1; maybe TRBD1 (6 bases). Germline CDR1 reads LGHDT; CDR2 reads YNNKEL (reference sequence). This CDR3 region has 12 residues. Deletions cut 1 base from V and 11 bases from J, with 11 bases between. The CDR3 DNA reads as TGTGCCAGCAGCCAAGGAAGGGGGTCGGCTTTCTTT. This sequence encodes CASSQGRGSAFF.